The 15 T cell receptor beta chains given below trace back to one sample, sequenced in a study of CD8 T cells in ankylosing spondylitis. Using its own MiXCR run on the 5' RACE reads, TCRdb lists one record per CDR3 protein. This table has approximately 150,000 distinct CDR3 sequences, around a third appearing once. The sample comprised synovial fluid, either unsorted or a sorted T cell fraction (not recorded which). The receptors were sampled from a male donor with ankylosing spondylitis.

This clonotype came up a few times. This chain uses TRBV4-1 with TRBJ2-3; maybe TRBD1 (5 bases). From germline, CDR1 is MGHRA and CDR2 YSYEKL. V dropped 4 bases and J dropped 6 bases, with 14 bases sitting between them. This CDR3 contains 14 residues. This chain's CDR3 is CASSRQYIGDTQYF. In DNA, the CDR3 is TGCGCCAGCAGCCGACAGTATATCGGCGATACGCAGTATTTT.

This clonotype was detected ten times or more. This rearrangement joins TRBV20-1 to TRBJ2-3; D may be TRBD1 (6 bases). Germline-derived CDR1 and CDR2 are DFQATT and SNEGSKA (reference sequence). The CDR3 spans 15 residues. V was pared by 3 bases and J by 2 bases, with 15 bases between. This CDR3 is CSASFGGGYTDTQYF. CDR3 DNA: TGCAGTGCTAGTTTTGGGGGCGGGTACACAGATACGCAGTATTTT.

This clonotype was picked up many times. The chain employs TRBV4-2 and TRBJ2-5; a possible D gene is TRBD2 (7 bases). The CDR3 consists of 16 residues. Germline CDR1 reads LGHNA; CDR2 reads YNFKEQ. V lost 1 base and J 7 bases, leaving 19 bases between the germline ends. This CDR3 reads CASSQVGAGALGTQYF. CDR3 bases: TGTGCCAGCAGCCAAGTTGGGGCGGGGGCTCTGGGGACCCAGTACTTC.

This chain joins TRBV6-1 and TRBJ1-5; 11 positions agree with TRBD1. The germline CDR1 and CDR2 sequences are MNHNS and SASEGT. The CDR3 is 20 amino acids. The junction had 11 bases not matched to a gene; V was cut back by 1 base and J by 0 bases. The CDR3 DNA sequence: TGTGCCAGCAGTGAAGTCAGAGGGACAGGGGGACTTTATAGCAATCAGCCCCAGCATTTT. Protein sequence: CASSEVRGTGGLYSNQPQHF.

The chain couples TRBV6-5 to TRBJ2-1; unclear D gene. In germline, CDR1 is MNHEY, CDR2 SVGAGI. Deletions cut 0 bases from V and 10 bases from J, with 10 bases between. This CDR3 has 13 residues. CDR3 sequence: CASSYSGFGEQFF. CDR3 coding DNA: TGTGCCAGCAGTTACTCAGGGTTTGGGGAGCAGTTCTTC.

This clonotype was counted only a few times. The rearrangement joins TRBV12-3 or TRBV12-4 to TRBJ2-2; 8 nucleotides match TRBD2. The ends lost 10 bases at V and 4 bases at J; junction bases unmatched: 5. This CDR3 spans 13 amino acids. In DNA, the CDR3 is TGTGCCACCGAGCGGGAGAGCACCGGGGAGCTGTTTTTT. This gives the protein CATERESTGELFF.

The chain links TRBV24-1 to TRBJ2-1, with D possibly being TRBD2 (7 bases). CDR3 length: 16 residues. The V end lost 4 bases, the J end lost 2 bases, and 14 bases lay between the germline ends. Germline CDR1 and CDR2: KGHDR and SFDVKD. For the CDR3, the DNA is TGTGCCACCAGTGACGGGGCGGGGGCCACCTACAATGAGCAGTTCTTC. It is translated as CATSDGAGATYNEQFF.

The J gene is TRBJ2-4, the V gene TRBV12-3 or TRBV12-4; 14 nucleotides align to TRBD2. V trimming: 6 bases; J trimming: 3 bases; junction bases outside the gene matches: 10. The CDR3 runs 18 residues. The CDR3 nucleotides read TGTGCCAGCAGCAGACTAGCGGGGGGGCCCGTAGTCAAAAACATTCAGTACTTC. Protein: CASSRLAGGPVVKNIQYF.

V usage is TRBV20-1 and J usage is TRBJ2-7; tentative D call: TRBD2 (5 bases). V gave up 5 bases and J gave up 0 bases, with 20 bases separating them. CDR3 size: 16 residues. Germline CDR1 is DFQATT and CDR2 is SNEGSKA (reference sequence). The CDR3 sequence is CSAADWRATLSYEQYF. As DNA, the CDR3 is TGCAGTGCTGCCGACTGGCGGGCCACCCTCTCCTACGAGCAGTACTTC.

This clonotype was recorded a few times. V gene TRBV28 combines with J gene TRBJ1-5; D may be TRBD1 (5 bases). The length of the CDR3 is 14 residues. Germline V gene data show CDR1 as MDHEN and CDR2 as SYDVKM. The ends were cut back, 7 bases at V and 6 bases at J, with 16 bases in the middle. The CDR3 sequence: CASTLGGSGQPQHF. As DNA, the CDR3 is TGTGCCAGCACTCTCGGGGGGTCGGGTCAGCCCCAGCATTTT. The full variable domain, its missing parts supplied by reference TRBV28 and TRBJ1-5, is DVKVTQSSRYLVKRTGEKVFLECVQDMDHENMFWYRQDPGLGLRLIYFSYDVKMKEKGDIPEGYSVSREKKERFSLILESASTNQTSMYLCASTLGGSGQPQHFGDGTRLSIL.

This clonotype has just a few counts. The chain links TRBV4-3 to TRBJ2-2; 8 bases are shared with TRBD1. CDR3 length: 15 residues. V was pared by 6 bases and J by 4 bases, with 7 bases of the junction left unmatched. In germline, CDR1 is LGHNA, CDR2 YSLEER. The CDR3 region is CASRPGGFSTGELFF. In DNA form, the CDR3 reads TGCGCCAGCAGACCAGGGGGCTTCAGCACCGGGGAGCTGTTTTTT.

This clonotype appeared many times. CDR3 sequence (DNA): TGCAGTGCGCCCCTAGCGGGGGGGGACAATGAGCAGTTCTTC. Protein sequence: CSAPLAGGDNEQFF. The chain links TRBV20-1 to TRBJ2-1, with 12 bases fitting TRBD2. Germline CDR1 DFQATT, CDR2 SNEGSKA (reference sequence). CDR3 length: 14 residues. The V gene end was trimmed by 6 bases and the J gene end by 5 bases; junction bases not matched to a gene: 5.

This clonotype rates as medium-sized. V gene TRBV11-2 combines with J gene TRBJ2-7, with D perhaps matching TRBD1 or TRBD2 (5 bases each). The CDR3 covers 14 residues. The germline gives CDR1 SGHAT, CDR2 FQNNGV. V was cut by 4 bases and J by 3 bases, with 13 bases left in between. CDR3 in amino acids: CASSSGPLGYEQYF. The CDR3 DNA follows: TGTGCCAGCAGCTCGGGACCCCTCGGCTACGAGCAGTACTTC. Based on the CDR3 plus reference TRBV11-2 and TRBJ2-7, the full variable domain is EAGVAQSPRYKIIEKRQSVAFWCNPISGHATLYWYQQILGQGPKLLIQFQNNGVVDDSQLPKDRFSAERLKGVDSTLKIQPAKLEDSAVYLCASSSGPLGYEQYFGPGTRLTVT.

The chain is built from TRBV28 and TRBJ2-3; the D gene could be TRBD1 or TRBD2 (5 bases each). Germline assignment: CDR1 MDHEN and CDR2 SYDVKM. The CDR3 has 16 amino acids. Between the trimmed V and J ends, which lost 4 bases and 0 bases, there was a span of 14 bases. The CDR3 spells CASSSRGSPSTDTQYF. CDR3 DNA: TGTGCCAGCAGTTCCCGGGGCAGTCCTAGCACAGATACGCAGTATTTT.

The chain couples TRBV11-1 to TRBJ1-2, with D possibly TRBD1 on 6 matching bases. The ends were cut back, 5 bases at V and 6 bases at J, with 19 bases in the middle. CDR1 SGHAT and CDR2 FQDESV come from the germline V gene (reference sequence). The CDR3 consists of 15 residues. The DNA for the CDR3 is TGTGCCAGCAGCCGCACGGGGGGCTGGCCAAATGGCTACACCTTC. Translating gives CASSRTGGWPNGYTF.